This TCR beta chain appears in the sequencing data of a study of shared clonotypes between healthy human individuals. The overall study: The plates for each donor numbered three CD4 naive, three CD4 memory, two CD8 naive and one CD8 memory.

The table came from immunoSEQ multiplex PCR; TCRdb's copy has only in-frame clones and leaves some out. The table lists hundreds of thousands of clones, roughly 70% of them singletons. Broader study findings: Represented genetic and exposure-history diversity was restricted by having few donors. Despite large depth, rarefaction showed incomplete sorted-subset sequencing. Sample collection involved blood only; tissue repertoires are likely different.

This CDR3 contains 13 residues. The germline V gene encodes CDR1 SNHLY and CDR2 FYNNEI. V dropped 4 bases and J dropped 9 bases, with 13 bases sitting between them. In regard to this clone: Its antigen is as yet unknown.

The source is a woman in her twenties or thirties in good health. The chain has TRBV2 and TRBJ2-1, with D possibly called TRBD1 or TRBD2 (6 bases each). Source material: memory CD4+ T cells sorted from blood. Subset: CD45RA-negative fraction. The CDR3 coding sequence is TGTGCCAGCAGTGGAGGGGGGCTCGGTGAGCAGTTCTTC. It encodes CASSGGGLGEQFF.